This T cell receptor beta chain was observed in a study of T-cell reconstitution after alpha-beta-depleted transplantation in children. As it was prepared, the TCRbeta library received unique molecular identifiers. TCRdb re-called the PCR reads through MiXCR, storing one row per CDR3 protein. The sample yields some 240,000 distinct CDR3 sequences, approximately 9.9% seen once. This clonotype has a count of ten or more. The CDR3 totals 16 residues. Trimming shortened V by 5 bases and J by 0 bases, and 16 bases separated the two germline ends. The receptor's source is a human donor who donated a stem cell graft to a child with SCID. The sequencing used PBMCs from the stem cell graft donor, collected from the stem cell graft. The V and J genes are TRBV12-3 or TRBV12-4 and TRBJ1-1, with D uncertain. This chain's CDR3 is CASSQGGSRVNTEAFF. The DNA of the CDR3 is TGTGCCAGCAGTCAAGGCGGATCGAGGGTGAACACTGAAGCTTTCTTT.